These 5 T cell receptor beta chains were sequenced from one sample in a study of blood T cell repertoires in COVID-19. Only in-frame clones appear in the TCRdb table, and some are missing; sequencing was by immunoSEQ multiplex PCR. The sample consists of about 87,000 clones, around three quarters of them appearing once. The sample comprised peripheral blood. The receptors originated from a woman aged 45 to 65 with acute or convalescent COVID-19.

The rearrangement uses TRBV6-5 and TRBJ1-1, with a tentative D call TRBD1 (6 bases). Deletions cut 6 bases from V and 1 base from J, with 15 bases between. The CDR3 contains 15 residues. Germline assignment: CDR1 MNHEY and CDR2 SVGAGI. The CDR3 is CASSRGVGTNTEAFF. The CDR3 region has the DNA TGTGCCAGCAGCAGGGGAGTAGGGACGAACACTGAAGCTTTCTTT.

This clone was recorded a few times. The chain is built from TRBV29-1 and TRBJ2-4; 8 bases agree with TRBD2. The germline V gene encodes CDR1 SQVTM and CDR2 ANQGSEA. This CDR3 is 16 amino acids long. CDR3: CSTKNSGGPGKNIQYF. The CDR3 bases are TGCAGTACTAAGAACTCGGGGGGGCCGGGCAAAAACATTCAGTACTTC.

V usage is TRBV19 and J usage is TRBJ1-2, with 11 bases lining up with TRBD1. After removal of 9 bases from V and 2 bases from J, the junction contained 11 bases not matched to a gene. The CDR3 extends over 16 amino acids. From germline, CDR1 is LNHDA and CDR2 SQIVND (reference sequence). CDR3 amino acids: CASENAGQGVNYGYTF. Written as DNA, the CDR3 is TGTGCCAGCGAGAACGCGGGACAGGGGGTCAACTATGGCTACACCTTC. Full variable domain (rest looked up from reference TRBV19 and TRBJ1-2): DGGITQSPKYLFRKEGQNVTLSCEQNLNHDAMYWYRQDPGQGLRLIYYSQIVNDFQKGDIAEGYSVSREKKESFPLTVTSAQKNPTAFYLCASENAGQGVNYGYTFGSGTRLTVV.

The chain employs TRBV29-1 and TRBJ2-5; D might be TRBD2 (5 bases). V was clipped by 3 bases and J by 5 bases, with 19 bases between them. The CDR3 is made up of 15 amino acids. CDR1 and CDR2 (germline): SQVTM, ANQGSEA. CDR3 nucleotide sequence: TGCAGCGTTGATACTGGTCGGGGTGCCCGGGAGACCCAGTACTTC. Its protein product is CSVDTGRGARETQYF.

The chain links TRBV28 to TRBJ1-1; the match to TRBD1 covers 10 bases. V was pared by 4 bases and J by 3 bases, with 17 bases of the junction left unmatched. This CDR3 contains 19 residues. Germline CDR1 reads MDHEN; CDR2 reads SYDVKM. CDR3 sequence (DNA): TGTGCCAGCAGTTCCCCGACAGGGACAGGGGTGCGTGGGGACACTGAAGCTTTCTTT. Its protein product is CASSSPTGTGVRGDTEAFF. The full variable domain, in which reference TRBV28 and TRBJ1-1 provide the parts outside the CDR3, is DVKVTQSSRYLVKRTGEKVFLECVQDMDHENMFWYRQDPGLGLRLIYFSYDVKMKEKGDIPEGYSVSREKKERFSLILESASTNQTSMYLCASSSPTGTGVRGDTEAFFGQGTRLTVV.